Below, one T cell receptor beta chain is given with its context. The sample belongs to a study of blood T cell repertoires in COVID-19. Some clones are missing from TCRdb's copy, which holds only in-frame ones; the method was immunoSEQ multiplex PCR. The table has around 390,000 clones, about 86% seen once. The sequence came from a woman aged 50 to 60 who had recovered from COVID-19. Source material: PBMCs or T cells enriched from blood (not recorded which).

The chain's CDR3 is CASSQRQGLREQYF. Here the CDR3 DNA reads TGTGCCAGCAGCCAAAGACAGGGCCTTCGCGAGCAGTACTTC. V is TRBV7-8 and J is TRBJ2-7, with TRBD1 matching 7 bases. The V segment lost 5 bases and the J segment 6 bases; nucleotides outside the gene matches: 10. Germline V gene lookup returns CDR1 SGHVS and CDR2 FQNEAQ. The CDR3 contains 14 residues.